Here is one T cell receptor (beta chain) with its context. Its antigen target is currently unknown. No base qualities exist here, and no much larger clone lies one base off it. Library preparation employed the immunoSEQ multiplex PCR assay. For the original study's pipeline: To diagnose cytomegalovirus status from the catalog of TCR beta chain sequences, a statistical classification framework was built. Not all clones reach the TCRdb copy of this immuneACCESS table, which keeps in-frame sequences only. Checked studies attribute under half of the gap to unresolved V genes and leave the rest unexplained. That table furnishes V, J and clone size, whereas the DNA furnished D and trimming. The sample table holds roughly 70,000 clones, of which approximately 97% were seen once. The ten largest clones capture about 1.5% of the sample. The data originate from a study of cytomegalovirus exposure and HLA in healthy donors (dated by TCRdb to about 2017). Some background on the complete study: The 670 or so repertoires of the first cohort and the 110 or so validation repertoires were produced on the same platform, according to a later analysis. To predict cytomegalovirus infection status, the study brought together high-throughput TCR immunosequencing, statistical association of individual TCRs with disease status, and machine learning. In addition to the first cohort of approximately 650 subjects, a separate validation cohort of around 110 different subjects was used. The study was designed to test whether signatures of past pathogen exposure could be identified by cataloging public T cell receptors. Overall study outcomes, separate from this receptor: The authors suggested that the approach could potentially be generalized to other disease states and immunological phenotypes. The study listed 150 to 200 TCR beta chains as associated with cytomegalovirus. Subsequent analysis determined that TCRs grouped into clusters in the first cohort also showed a tendency toward co-occurrence across the 90 to 150 validation repertoires, and approximately 94% of cluster scores exceeded 0. Cytomegalovirus status was reported to be diagnosed by the classifier with high specificity and sensitivity in both the original and validation cohorts. While some public TCRs were present in many individuals, most TCR sequences turned up only very rarely across donors. A later analysis lacked HLA typing for the validation cohort, so it scored co-occurrence in that cohort across all 120 repertoires. Three of the identified cytomegalovirus-associated TCR beta chains were confirmed in vitro to be specific for cytomegalovirus antigens.

The donors were included in the validation cohort of some 120 subjects, a group kept apart from the roughly 670-subject first cohort. The source is a woman aged 18 to 35 in good health and CMV-seropositive. Sequencing was done on a sample of PBMCs.

The sequence in DNA is TGCGCCAGCAGCTCTGGACTAAATGAAAAACTGTTTTTT. Translated, it gives CASSSGLNEKLFF. The receptor chain draws on TRBV5-1 and TRBJ1-4, with the D segment identity uncertain. In the germline V gene, CDR1 corresponds to SGHRS and CDR2 to YFSETQ. Including the terminal cysteine and phenylalanine, the CDR3 comprises 13 residues. Just the 39-base CDR3 DNA is kept, in frame starting at base 1. V is cut by 3 bases and J by 5 bases, and the space between the germline ends is 8 bases.